The clone carrying this TCR beta chain came up a few times. The target antigen is unknown. This CDR3 is 16 amino acids long. Unmatched junction bases numbered 9, after V lost 0 bases and J lost 9 bases. In germline, CDR1 is KGHSH, CDR2 LQKENI. This specimen comes from a study of T cells after yellow fever vaccination. General study findings and limits: High-abundance clonotypes from the bulk population could contaminate FACS-sorted repertoires.

TCRdb re-called the 5' RACE reads with MiXCR, one entry per CDR3 protein. The sample contains around 250,000 distinct CDR3 sequences, 5.2% of which appear only once. Sample: CD4+ T cells sorted from PBMCs, taken on the day of the yellow fever booster vaccination. The TCR was taken from a man aged 18-30 years who received the YFV17D yellow fever vaccine. V gene TRBV18 combines with J gene TRBJ2-5; 11 nucleotides align to TRBD2. The CDR3 DNA follows: TGTGCCAGCTCACCACCGGGACTAGCGGCCGGAGTGCCCCAGTACTTC. This codes for CASSPPGLAAGVPQYF.